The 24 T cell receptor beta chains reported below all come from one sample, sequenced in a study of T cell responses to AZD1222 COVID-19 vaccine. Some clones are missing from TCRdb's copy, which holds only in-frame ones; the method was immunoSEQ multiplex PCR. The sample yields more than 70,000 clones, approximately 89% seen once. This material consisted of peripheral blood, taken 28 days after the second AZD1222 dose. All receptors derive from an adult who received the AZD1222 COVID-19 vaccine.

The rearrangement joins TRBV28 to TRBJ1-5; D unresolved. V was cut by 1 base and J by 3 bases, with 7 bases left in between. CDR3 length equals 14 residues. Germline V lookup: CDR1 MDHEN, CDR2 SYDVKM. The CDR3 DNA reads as TGTGCCAGCAGTTTATCCAGAACCAATCAGCCCCAGCATTTT. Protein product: CASSLSRTNQPQHF.

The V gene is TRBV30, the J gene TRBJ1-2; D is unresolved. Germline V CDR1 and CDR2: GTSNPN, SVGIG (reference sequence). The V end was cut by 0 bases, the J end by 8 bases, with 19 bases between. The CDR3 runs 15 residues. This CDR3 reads CAWSVSLTPSGGYTF. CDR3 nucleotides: TGTGCCTGGAGTGTCTCCCTAACACCTTCGGGGGGCTACACCTTC.

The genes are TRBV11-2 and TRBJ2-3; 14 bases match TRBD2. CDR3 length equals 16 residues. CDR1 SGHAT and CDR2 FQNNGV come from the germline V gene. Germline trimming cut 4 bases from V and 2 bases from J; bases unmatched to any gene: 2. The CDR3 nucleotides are TGTGCCAGCAGCTCGGGACTAGCGGGGGCCACAGATACGCAGTATTTT. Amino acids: CASSSGLAGATDTQYF.

DNA for the CDR3: TGTGCCAGCAGTGCCTGGGACAGGGCCGGTCCCCAAGAGACCCAGTACTTC. Protein: CASSAWDRAGPQETQYF. The chain couples TRBV28 to TRBJ2-5, with 9 bases fitting TRBD1. The CDR3 is 17 residues long. V lost 5 bases, J lost 1 base, and 11 bases stayed unmatched. CDR1 is MDHEN, CDR2 SYDVKM, per germline. The full variable domain, with the rest looked up from reference TRBV28 and TRBJ2-5, is DVKVTQSSRYLVKRTGEKVFLECVQDMDHENMFWYRQDPGLGLRLIYFSYDVKMKEKGDIPEGYSVSREKKERFSLILESASTNQTSMYLCASSAWDRAGPQETQYFGPGTRLLVL.

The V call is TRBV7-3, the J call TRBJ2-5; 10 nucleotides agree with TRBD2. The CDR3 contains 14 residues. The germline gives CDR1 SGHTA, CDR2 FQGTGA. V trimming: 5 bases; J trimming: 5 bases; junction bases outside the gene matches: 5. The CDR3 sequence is CASSPAGGPETQYF. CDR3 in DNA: TGTGCCAGCAGCCCAGCGGGAGGGCCGGAGACCCAGTACTTC.

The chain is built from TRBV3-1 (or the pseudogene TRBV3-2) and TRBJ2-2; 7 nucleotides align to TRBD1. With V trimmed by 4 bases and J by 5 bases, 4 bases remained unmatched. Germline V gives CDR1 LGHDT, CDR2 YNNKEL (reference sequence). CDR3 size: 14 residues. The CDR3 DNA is TGTGCCAGCAGCCGACAGGGAAGTACCGGGGAGCTGTTTTTT. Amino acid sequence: CASSRQGSTGELFF.

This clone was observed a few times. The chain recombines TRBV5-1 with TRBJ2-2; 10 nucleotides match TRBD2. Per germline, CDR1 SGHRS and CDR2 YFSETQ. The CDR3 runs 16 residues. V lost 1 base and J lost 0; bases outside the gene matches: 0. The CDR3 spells CASSLTSGANTGELFF. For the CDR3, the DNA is TGCGCCAGCAGCTTGACTAGCGGGGCGAACACCGGGGAGCTGTTTTTT.

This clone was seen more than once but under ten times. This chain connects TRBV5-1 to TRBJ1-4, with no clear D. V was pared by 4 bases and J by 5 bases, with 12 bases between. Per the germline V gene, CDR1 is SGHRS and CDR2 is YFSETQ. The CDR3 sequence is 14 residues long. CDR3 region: CASSRTGRNEKLFF. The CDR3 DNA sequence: TGCGCCAGCAGCCGGACGGGAAGAAATGAAAAACTGTTTTTT. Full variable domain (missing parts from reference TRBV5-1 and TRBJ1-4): KAGVTQTPRYLIKTRGQQVTLSCSPISGHRSVSWYQQTPGQGLQFLFEYFSETQRNKGNFPGRFSGRQFSNSRSEMNVSTLELGDSALYLCASSRTGRNEKLFFGSGTQLSVL.

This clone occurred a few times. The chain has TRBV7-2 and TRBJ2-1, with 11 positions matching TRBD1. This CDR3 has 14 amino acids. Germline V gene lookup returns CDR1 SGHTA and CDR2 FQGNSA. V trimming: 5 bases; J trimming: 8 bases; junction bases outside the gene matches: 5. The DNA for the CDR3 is TGTGCCAGCAGCGCTGGACAGGGGGCTTATGAGCAGTTCTTC. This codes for CASSAGQGAYEQFF.

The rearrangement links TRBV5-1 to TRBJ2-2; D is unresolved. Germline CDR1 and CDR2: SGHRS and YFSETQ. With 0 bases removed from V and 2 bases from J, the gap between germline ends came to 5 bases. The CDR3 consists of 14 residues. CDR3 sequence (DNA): TGCGCCAGCAGCTTGGGAGCCAACACCGGGGAGCTGTTTTTT. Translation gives CASSLGANTGELFF.

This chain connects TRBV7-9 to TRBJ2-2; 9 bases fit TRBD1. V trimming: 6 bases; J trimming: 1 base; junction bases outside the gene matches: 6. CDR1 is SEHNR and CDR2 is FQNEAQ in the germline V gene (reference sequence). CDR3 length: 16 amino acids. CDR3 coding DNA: TGTGCCAGCAGTTTCGGGACAGGGAAGAACACCGGGGAGCTGTTTTTT. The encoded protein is CASSFGTGKNTGELFF.

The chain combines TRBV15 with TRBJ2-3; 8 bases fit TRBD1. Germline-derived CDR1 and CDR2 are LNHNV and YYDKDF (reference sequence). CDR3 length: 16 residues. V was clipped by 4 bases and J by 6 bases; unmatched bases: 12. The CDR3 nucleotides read TGTGCCACCAGCACTAGCGTGGGACAGGTTATCGATACGCAGTATTTT. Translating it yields CATSTSVGQVIDTQYF.

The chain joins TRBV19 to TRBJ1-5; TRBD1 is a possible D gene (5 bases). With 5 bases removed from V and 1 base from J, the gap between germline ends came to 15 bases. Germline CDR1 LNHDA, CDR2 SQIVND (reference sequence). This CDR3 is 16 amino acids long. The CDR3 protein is CASSSPPGRSNQPQHF. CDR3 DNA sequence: TGTGCCAGTAGTTCGCCTCCGGGACGGAGCAATCAGCCCCAGCATTTT. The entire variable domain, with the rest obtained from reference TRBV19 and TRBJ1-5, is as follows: DGGITQSPKYLFRKEGQNVTLSCEQNLNHDAMYWYRQDPGQGLRLIYYSQIVNDFQKGDIAEGYSVSREKKESFPLTVTSAQKNPTAFYLCASSSPPGRSNQPQHFGDGTRLSIL.

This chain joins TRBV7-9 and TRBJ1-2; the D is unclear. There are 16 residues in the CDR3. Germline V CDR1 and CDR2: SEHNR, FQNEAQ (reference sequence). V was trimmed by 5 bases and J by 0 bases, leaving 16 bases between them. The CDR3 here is CASSPRDVRANYGYTF. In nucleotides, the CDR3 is TGTGCCAGCAGCCCCCGGGATGTAAGGGCTAACTATGGCTACACCTTC. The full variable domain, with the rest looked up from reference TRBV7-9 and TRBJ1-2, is DTGVSQNPRHKITKRGQNVTFRCDPISEHNRLYWYRQTLGQGPEFLTYFQNEAQLEKSRLLSDRFSAERPKGSFSTLEIQRTEQGDSAMYLCASSPRDVRANYGYTFGSGTRLTVV.

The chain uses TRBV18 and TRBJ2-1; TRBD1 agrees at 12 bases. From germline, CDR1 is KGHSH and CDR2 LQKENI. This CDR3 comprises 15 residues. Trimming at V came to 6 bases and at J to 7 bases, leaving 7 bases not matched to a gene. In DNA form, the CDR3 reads TGTGCCAGCTCGCTGGGACAGGGGGCGGAGAATGAGCAGTTCTTC. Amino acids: CASSLGQGAENEQFF. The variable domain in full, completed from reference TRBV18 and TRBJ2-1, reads NAGVMQNPRHLVRRRGQEARLRCSPMKGHSHVYWYRQLPEEGLKFMVYLQKENIIDESGMPKERFSAEFPKEGPSILRIQQVVRGDSAAYFCASSLGQGAENEQFFGPGTRLTVL.

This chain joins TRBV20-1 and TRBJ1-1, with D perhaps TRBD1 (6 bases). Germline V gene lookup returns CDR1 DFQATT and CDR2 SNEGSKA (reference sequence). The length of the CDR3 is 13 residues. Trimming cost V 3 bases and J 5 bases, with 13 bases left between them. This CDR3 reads CSASLTGRTEAFF. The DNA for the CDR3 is TGCAGTGCTAGTTTAACAGGGCGGACTGAAGCTTTCTTT.

CDR3 protein: CASSQTGDSNQPQHF. Written as DNA, the CDR3 is TGCGCCAGCAGCCAAACAGGGGATAGCAATCAGCCCCAGCATTTT. V gene TRBV5-1 combines with J gene TRBJ1-5; 7 nucleotides line up with TRBD1. There are 15 residues in the CDR3. The J segment lost 0 bases and the V segment lost 4 bases, leaving 4 bases of the junction unmatched. Germline V gene sequence: CDR1 SGHRS, CDR2 YFSETQ.

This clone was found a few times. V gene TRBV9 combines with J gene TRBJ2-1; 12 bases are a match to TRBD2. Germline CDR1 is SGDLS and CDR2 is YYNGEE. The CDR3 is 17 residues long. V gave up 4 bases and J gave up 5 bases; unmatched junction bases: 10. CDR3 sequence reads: CASSSNLGLAGNNEQFF. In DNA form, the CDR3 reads TGTGCCAGCAGCTCAAACCTCGGACTAGCGGGAAACAATGAGCAGTTCTTC.

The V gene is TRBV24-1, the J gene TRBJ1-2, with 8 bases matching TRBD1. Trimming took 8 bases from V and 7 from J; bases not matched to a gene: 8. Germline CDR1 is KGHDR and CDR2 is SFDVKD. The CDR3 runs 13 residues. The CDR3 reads CATTRQGLSGYTF. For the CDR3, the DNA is TGTGCCACCACTCGACAGGGGTTGAGTGGCTACACCTTC.

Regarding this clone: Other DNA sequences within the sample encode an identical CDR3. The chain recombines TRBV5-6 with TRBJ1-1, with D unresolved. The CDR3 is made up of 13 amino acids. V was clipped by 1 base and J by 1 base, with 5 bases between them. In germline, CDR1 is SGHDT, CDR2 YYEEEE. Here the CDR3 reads CASSLTENTEAFF. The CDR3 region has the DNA TGTGCCAGCAGCTTGACAGAGAACACTGAAGCTTTCTTT. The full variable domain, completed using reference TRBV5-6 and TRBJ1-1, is DAGVTQSPTHLIKTRGQQVTLRCSPKSGHDTVSWYQQALGQGPQFIFQYYEEEERQRGNFPDRFSGHQFPNYSSELNVNALLLGDSALYLCASSLTENTEAFFGQGTRLTVV.

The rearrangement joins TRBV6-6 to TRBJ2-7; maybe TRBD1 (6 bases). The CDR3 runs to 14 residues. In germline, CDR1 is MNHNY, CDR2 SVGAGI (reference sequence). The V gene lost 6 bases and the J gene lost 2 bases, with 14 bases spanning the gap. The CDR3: CASRTVAGAYEQYF. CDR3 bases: TGTGCCAGCAGGACGGTGGCAGGGGCCTACGAGCAGTACTTC.

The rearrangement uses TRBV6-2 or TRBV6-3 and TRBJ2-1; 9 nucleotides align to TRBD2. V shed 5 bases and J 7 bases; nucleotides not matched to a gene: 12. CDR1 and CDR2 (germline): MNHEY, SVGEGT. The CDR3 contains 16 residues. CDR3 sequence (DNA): TGTGCCAGCAGTCCCCAGGTAGCGGGAGCCGGGAATGAGCAGTTCTTC. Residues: CASSPQVAGAGNEQFF.

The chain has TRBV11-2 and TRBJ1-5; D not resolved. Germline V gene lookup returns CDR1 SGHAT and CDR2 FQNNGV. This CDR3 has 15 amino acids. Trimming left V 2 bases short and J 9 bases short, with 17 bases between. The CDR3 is CASSLIGSLQRPQHF. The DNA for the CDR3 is TGTGCCAGCAGCTTAATTGGAAGTCTGCAGCGGCCCCAGCATTTT.

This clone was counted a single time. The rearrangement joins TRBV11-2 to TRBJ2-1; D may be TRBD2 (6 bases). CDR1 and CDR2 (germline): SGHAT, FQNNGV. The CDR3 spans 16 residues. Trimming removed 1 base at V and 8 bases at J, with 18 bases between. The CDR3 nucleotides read TGTGCCAGCAGCTTAGTTTTGCGGGAAAGGTTAGATGAGCAGTTCTTC. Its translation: CASSLVLRERLDEQFF.